These T cell receptor beta chains were read from a single sample in a study of T cell responses to AZD1222 COVID-19 vaccine. Method: immunoSEQ multiplex PCR; TCRdb's copy keeps in-frame clones and lacks some. The repertoire holds about 100,000 clones, with 87% as singletons. The input for sequencing was peripheral blood, taken 28 days after the second AZD1222 dose. The source is an adult who received the AZD1222 COVID-19 vaccine. Both conserved end residues are part of each CDR3. D genes are given only for firm matches. Not all rows give a size; the values are once, few, many and, for expanded clones, a class.

clone size: NA
V gene: TRBV9
D gene: NA
J gene: TRBJ1-5
CDR3 protein: CASSVDAGANQPQHF
CDR3 DNA: TGTGCCAGCAGCGTAGACGCAGGGGCCAATCAGCCCCAGCATTTT

clone size: once
V gene: TRBV15
D gene: NA
J gene: TRBJ1-1
CDR3 protein: CATSRDLGVAFF
CDR3 DNA: TGTGCCACCAGCAGAGATTTAGGGGTGGCTTTCTTT

clone size: NA
V gene: TRBV5-4
D gene: NA
J gene: TRBJ1-2
CDR3 protein: CASSLGVGASNYGYTF
CDR3 DNA: TGTGCCAGCAGCTTGGGTGTAGGCGCTTCGAACTATGGCTACACCTTC

clone size: NA
V gene: TRBV25-1
D gene: NA
J gene: TRBJ1-1
CDR3 protein: CASSDRLSNTEAFF
CDR3 DNA: TGTGCCAGCAGTGATCGGTTATCTAACACTGAAGCTTTCTTT

clone size: NA
V gene: TRBV4-2
D gene: TRBD2
J gene: TRBJ2-1
CDR3 protein: CASSQGPRASGRINEQFF
CDR3 DNA: TGTGCCAGCAGCCAAGGCCCACGGGCTAGCGGGAGGATCAATGAGCAGTTCTTC

clone size: NA
V gene: TRBV2
D gene: NA
J gene: TRBJ1-1
CDR3 protein: CASSPDSVMNTEAFF
CDR3 DNA: TGTGCCAGCAGTCCGGACAGCGTCATGAACACTGAAGCTTTCTTT

clone size: once
V gene: TRBV6-4
D gene: NA
J gene: TRBJ2-3
CDR3 protein: CASSDRDVDTQYF
CDR3 DNA: TGTGCCAGCAGTGACAGGGACGTAGATACGCAGTATTTT

clone size: medium-sized
V gene: TRBV5-4
D gene: NA
J gene: TRBJ1-1
CDR3 protein: CASSLARPAVMNTEAFF
CDR3 DNA: TGTGCCAGCAGCTTGGCCCGCCCCGCGGTCATGAACACTGAAGCTTTCTTT

clone size: NA
V gene: TRBV19
D gene: NA
J gene: TRBJ1-2
CDR3 protein: CASVGREDAYGYTF
CDR3 DNA: TGTGCCAGTGTCGGCAGGGAAGACGCCTATGGCTACACCTTC

clone size: NA
V gene: TRBV18
D gene: NA
J gene: TRBJ2-5
CDR3 protein: CASSPSGTLEETQYF
CDR3 DNA: TGTGCCAGCTCACCGTCAGGGACGTTGGAAGAGACCCAGTACTTC

clone size: NA
V gene: TRBV6-1
D gene: NA
J gene: TRBJ2-2
CDR3 protein: CASSEGPGLHTGELFF
CDR3 DNA: TGTGCCAGCAGTGAGGGGCCGGGACTCCACACCGGGGAGCTGTTTTTT

clone size: NA
V gene: TRBV7-2
D gene: NA
J gene: TRBJ2-3
CDR3 protein: CASSPNMGAFTDTQYF
CDR3 DNA: TGTGCCAGCAGCCCCAACATGGGAGCTTTCACAGATACGCAGTATTTT

clone size: NA
V gene: TRBV6-4
D gene: NA
J gene: TRBJ1-2
CDR3 protein: CASSDPRVYGYTF
CDR3 DNA: TGTGCCAGCAGTGACCCCAGGGTCTATGGCTACACCTTC

clone size: once
V gene: TRBV10-3
D gene: NA
J gene: TRBJ2-2
CDR3 protein: CANRRDQDGELFF
CDR3 DNA: TGTGCCAACCGCCGGGACCAGGATGGGGAGCTGTTTTTT

clone size: NA
V gene: TRBV27
D gene: NA
J gene: TRBJ2-1
CDR3 protein: CASSFSTVEQFF
CDR3 DNA: TGTGCCAGCAGTTTTTCCACAGTTGAGCAGTTCTTC

clone size: NA
V gene: TRBV20-1
D gene: NA
J gene: TRBJ1-6
CDR3 protein: CSASMLGSPLHF
CDR3 DNA: TGCAGTGCTAGTATGCTTGGTTCACCCCTCCACTTT

clone size: NA
V gene: TRBV7-2
D gene: NA
J gene: TRBJ2-3
CDR3 protein: CASSLGELTDTQYF
CDR3 DNA: TGTGCCAGCAGCTTAGGGGAGCTCACAGATACGCAGTATTTT

clone size: NA
V gene: TRBV28
D gene: TRBD2
J gene: TRBJ2-7
CDR3 protein: CASSSPGTSGTTYEQYF
CDR3 DNA: TGTGCCAGCAGCTCTCCCGGTACTAGCGGGACAACCTACGAGCAGTACTTC

clone size: few
V gene: TRBV18
D gene: TRBD1
J gene: TRBJ2-3
CDR3 protein: CASSPPWDRRFADTQYF
CDR3 DNA: TGTGCCAGCTCACCACCCTGGGACAGAAGATTTGCAGATACGCAGTATTTT

clone size: NA
V gene: TRBV27
D gene: TRBD2
J gene: TRBJ2-7
CDR3 protein: CASSLGTSGYEQYF
CDR3 DNA: TGTGCCAGCAGTTTGGGGACTAGCGGCTACGAGCAGTACTTC

clone size: NA
V gene: TRBV29-1
D gene: TRBD2
J gene: TRBJ2-1
CDR3 protein: CSALAGGINEQFF
CDR3 DNA: TGCAGCGCCTTAGCGGGAGGGATCAATGAGCAGTTCTTC

clone size: NA
V gene: TRBV3-1/TRBV3-2
D gene: NA
J gene: TRBJ1-5
CDR3 protein: CASSQGYRDRPQHF
CDR3 DNA: TGTGCCAGCAGCCAAGGATACAGGGATCGGCCCCAGCATTTT

clone size: NA
V gene: TRBV30
D gene: NA
J gene: TRBJ1-5
CDR3 protein: CAWSVQGTNGNQPQHF
CDR3 DNA: TGTGCCTGGAGTGTTCAGGGGACGAATGGCAATCAGCCCCAGCATTTT

clone size: NA
V gene: TRBV9
D gene: TRBD2
J gene: TRBJ2-1
CDR3 protein: CASSVSGTSGPYNEQFF
CDR3 DNA: TGTGCCAGCAGCGTTTCCGGGACTAGCGGGCCGTACAATGAGCAGTTCTTC

clone size: NA
V gene: TRBV5-6
D gene: TRBD2
J gene: TRBJ2-4
CDR3 protein: CASSLTSGMNIQYF
CDR3 DNA: TGTGCCAGCAGCTTGACTAGCGGCATGAACATTCAGTACTTC

clone size: NA
V gene: TRBV4-2
D gene: NA
J gene: TRBJ1-3
CDR3 protein: CASSQDRDGATGNTIYF
CDR3 DNA: TGTGCCAGCAGCCAAGATAGGGACGGGGCTACTGGAAACACCATATATTTT

clone size: NA
V gene: TRBV3-1/TRBV3-2
D gene: NA
J gene: TRBJ1-6
CDR3 protein: CALLTTSMQYNSPLHF
CDR3 DNA: TGTGCCTTGCTGACGACATCCATGCAGTATAATTCACCCCTCCACTTT

clone size: NA
V gene: TRBV7-2
D gene: NA
J gene: TRBJ2-5
CDR3 protein: CASSLIRGPQETQYF
CDR3 DNA: TGTGCCAGCAGCCTGATCCGCGGCCCACAAGAGACCCAGTACTTC

clone size: NA
V gene: TRBV11-1
D gene: TRBD2
J gene: TRBJ2-7
CDR3 protein: CASSPPSGTPYEQYF
CDR3 DNA: TGTGCCAGCAGCCCCCCAAGCGGGACCCCCTACGAGCAGTACTTC